The 17 T cell receptor beta chains presented below share a single source sample, sequenced in a study of cytomegalovirus exposure and HLA in healthy donors. Libraries were prepared by immunoSEQ multiplex PCR; TCRdb keeps only in-frame clonotypes and omits some of them. Of 140,000 or so clones in the sample, approximately 90% were seen once. Sequencing input: PBMCs. These receptors were collected from a young woman in good health and CMV-seropositive.

V and J are TRBV9 and TRBJ2-2; the D is unclear. This CDR3 region has 13 residues. Germline lookup yields CDR1 SGDLS and CDR2 YYNGEE. Trimming pared 0 bases from V and 4 bases from J, leaving 4 bases between. This CDR3 reads CASSVGGTGELFF. In DNA, the CDR3 is TGTGCCAGCAGCGTAGGAGGCACCGGGGAGCTGTTTTTT. Drawing the rest from reference TRBV9 and TRBJ2-2, the complete variable domain is DSGVTQTPKHLITATGQRVTLRCSPRSGDLSVYWYQQSLDQGLQFLIQYYNGEERAKGNILERFSAQQFPDLHSELNLSSLELGDSALYFCASSVGGTGELFFGEGSRLTVL.

V gene TRBV19 combines with J gene TRBJ2-2; D possibly corresponds to TRBD1 (5 bases). The CDR3 extends over 15 amino acids. Trimming shortened V by 2 bases and J by 2 bases, and 9 bases separated the two germline ends. Germline values: CDR1 LNHDA, CDR2 SQIVND (reference sequence). The CDR3 sequence: CASSIIGANTGELFF. Written as DNA, the CDR3 is TGTGCCAGTAGTATAATAGGGGCAAACACCGGGGAGCTGTTTTTT.

The genes are TRBV5-1 and TRBJ2-1, with 8 bases lining up with TRBD2. The germline V gene has CDR1 SGHRS and CDR2 YFSETQ. There are 15 residues in the CDR3. The J segment lost 9 bases and the V segment lost 0 bases, leaving 8 bases of the junction unmatched. The CDR3: CASSLDPGTRFEQFF. Written as DNA, the CDR3 is TGCGCCAGCAGCTTGGACCCAGGGACTAGGTTTGAGCAGTTCTTC.

V usage is TRBV7-6 and J usage is TRBJ2-6; 8 nucleotides match TRBD1. The germline V gene has CDR1 SGHVS and CDR2 FNYEAQ. With V trimmed by 1 base and J by 3 bases, 5 bases remained unmatched. The CDR3 runs 17 residues. Written as DNA, the CDR3 is TGTGCCAGCAGCTTAGAGACAGGGGTTGGTGGGGCCAACGTCCTGACTTTC. Residues: CASSLETGVGGANVLTF.

The gene calls are TRBV27 and TRBJ2-7, with 12 bases identical to TRBD1. From germline, CDR1 is MNHEY and CDR2 SMNVEV (reference sequence). The length of the CDR3 is 15 residues. V was clipped by 7 bases and J by 5 bases; unmatched bases: 9. The CDR3 loop reads CASKGSGQGADEQYF. Written as DNA, the CDR3 is TGTGCCAGCAAAGGTTCGGGACAGGGGGCAGACGAGCAGTACTTC.

The V gene is TRBV5-1, the J gene TRBJ1-2; D may be TRBD1 (6 bases). The germline gives CDR1 SGHRS, CDR2 YFSETQ. The V and J ends lost 4 bases and 1 base respectively, with 8 bases between them. This CDR3 comprises 13 residues. The CDR3 DNA reads as TGCGCCAGCAGCCCGGACAGTAACTATGGCTACACCTTC. Its translation: CASSPDSNYGYTF.

This clone was found once. J is TRBJ2-3 and V is TRBV11-2; maybe TRBD2 (6 bases). CDR3 size: 18 residues. With 1 base removed from V and 7 bases from J, the gap between germline ends came to 24 bases. CDR1 and CDR2 (germline): SGHAT, FQNNGV. The CDR3 protein is CASSLVADVGSPVNTQYF. The DNA for the CDR3 is TGTGCCAGCAGCTTAGTGGCGGACGTCGGGAGCCCTGTCAATACGCAGTATTTT.

The CDR3 loop is CASSQGGTGVEQYF. The CDR3 DNA follows: TGTGCCAGCAGCCAGGGTGGGACAGGGGTCGAGCAGTACTTC. V usage is TRBV14 and J usage is TRBJ2-7; 10 bases line up with TRBD1. From germline, CDR1 is SGHDN and CDR2 FVKESK. The CDR3 contains 14 residues. V was pared by 3 bases and J by 6 bases, with 5 bases of the junction left unmatched.

The rearrangement joins TRBV28 to TRBJ1-1; tentative D call: TRBD1 (5 bases). The CDR3 extends over 12 amino acids. The germline V gene encodes CDR1 MDHEN and CDR2 SYDVKM. Trimming left V 8 bases short and J 0 bases short, with 7 bases between. CDR3 DNA sequence: TGTGCCAGCGGGGCCTTGAACACTGAAGCTTTCTTT. Protein product: CASGALNTEAFF.

This chain links TRBV15 with TRBJ2-7; 7 positions match TRBD1. V lost 6 bases and J lost 3; bases outside the gene matches: 8. The CDR3 extends over 14 amino acids. Germline values: CDR1 LNHNV, CDR2 YYDKDF (reference sequence). This CDR3 reads CATRDRQGSYEQYF. The CDR3 DNA sequence: TGTGCCACCAGAGATCGACAGGGCAGCTACGAGCAGTACTTC.

In nucleotides, the CDR3 is TGTGCCAGCGGGCTAGCGGGAGGTGACGGGGAGCTGTTTTTT. Its protein is CASGLAGGDGELFF. The rearrangement links TRBV5-4 to TRBJ2-2, with TRBD2 matching over 11 bases. CDR1 and CDR2 from the germline V gene are SGHNT and YYREEE (reference sequence). Losses at the gene ends were 7 bases for V and 7 bases for J; bases not matched to a gene: 6. The CDR3 length is 14 residues.

The CDR3 nucleotides read TGTGCCAGCAGTGACGACATCTTGGGTGCCACAGATACGCAGTATTTT. Translation gives CASSDDILGATDTQYF. V and J are TRBV2 and TRBJ2-3; D uncertain. This CDR3 comprises 16 residues. Germline assignment: CDR1 SNHLY and CDR2 FYNNEI. The V end was cut by 3 bases, the J end by 2 bases, with 15 bases between.

This chain uses TRBV19 with TRBJ2-4; D is possibly TRBD1 (6 bases). CDR1 is LNHDA, CDR2 SQIVND, per germline (reference sequence). The length of the CDR3 is 15 residues. V gave up 5 bases and J gave up 0 bases, with 11 bases separating them. As DNA, the CDR3 is TGTGCCAGTAGTCAGGGGCGGCTAGCCAAAAACATTCAGTACTTC. Its translation is CASSQGRLAKNIQYF.

This clone was detected only once. The chain combines TRBV6-5 with TRBJ2-1; 9 bases are shared with TRBD1. This CDR3 has 16 amino acids. Per germline, CDR1 MNHEY and CDR2 SVGAGI. Trimming took 2 bases from V and 6 from J; bases not matched to a gene: 8. CDR3 DNA sequence: TGTGCCAGCAGTTACCGGAGGGACAGGGTAGGCAATGAGCAGTTCTTC. Translation: CASSYRRDRVGNEQFF.

J is TRBJ1-1 and V is TRBV28; 9 bases are shared with TRBD1. In germline, CDR1 is MDHEN, CDR2 SYDVKM. V trimming: 3 bases; J trimming: 2 bases; junction bases outside the gene matches: 16. This CDR3 is 19 amino acids long. The CDR3: CASSFPKPGQGGENTEAFF. In DNA form, the CDR3 reads TGTGCCAGCAGTTTTCCGAAACCGGGACAGGGAGGGGAAAACACTGAAGCTTTCTTT.

This sequence joins TRBV4-1 and TRBJ2-1, with TRBD2 matching 7 bases. Per germline, CDR1 MGHRA and CDR2 YSYEKL. CDR3 length: 15 amino acids. The J segment lost 5 bases and the V segment lost 1 base, leaving 5 bases of the junction unmatched. The CDR3: CASSQVGEGNNEQFF. The CDR3 DNA is TGCGCCAGCAGCCAAGTAGGGGAGGGTAACAATGAGCAGTTCTTC.

The genes are TRBV5-1 and TRBJ1-4, with no clear D. Germline V lookup: CDR1 SGHRS, CDR2 YFSETQ. The CDR3 sequence is 15 residues long. Trimming shortened V by 0 bases and J by 3 bases, and 9 bases separated the two germline ends. The CDR3 protein is CASSLARAANEKLFF. The CDR3 coding sequence is TGCGCCAGCAGCTTGGCGAGGGCTGCTAATGAAAAACTGTTTTTT.